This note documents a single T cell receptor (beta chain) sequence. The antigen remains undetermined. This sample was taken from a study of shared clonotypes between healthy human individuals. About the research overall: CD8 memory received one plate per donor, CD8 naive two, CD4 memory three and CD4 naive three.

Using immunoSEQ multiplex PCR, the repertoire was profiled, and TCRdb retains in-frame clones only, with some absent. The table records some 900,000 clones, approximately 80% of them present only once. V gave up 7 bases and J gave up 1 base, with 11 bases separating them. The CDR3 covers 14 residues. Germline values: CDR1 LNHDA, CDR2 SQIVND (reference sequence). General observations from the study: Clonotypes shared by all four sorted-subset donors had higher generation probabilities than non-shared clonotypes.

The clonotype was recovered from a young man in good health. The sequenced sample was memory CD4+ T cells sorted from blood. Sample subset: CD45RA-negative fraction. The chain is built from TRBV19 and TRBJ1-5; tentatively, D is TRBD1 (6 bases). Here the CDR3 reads CASTEQGSNQPQHF. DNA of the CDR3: TGTGCCAGTACCGAACAGGGAAGCAATCAGCCCCAGCATTTT.